The 14 T cell receptor beta chains below all came from one sample that was sequenced in a study of cytomegalovirus exposure and HLA in healthy donors. The PCR had 60 Vbeta and 13 Jbeta primers. Profiled with immunoSEQ multiplex PCR; TCRdb holds only in-frame clones, not every one. The data contain 150,000 to 200,000 clones, 65% to 90% of them singletons. The sequencing sample was made of PBMCs. These receptors were collected from a woman in her forties or fifties in good health and CMV-seronegative.

This rearrangement joins TRBV6-6 to TRBJ2-7; 11 bases match TRBD2. This CDR3 contains 16 residues. V dropped 2 bases and J dropped 2; count of bases not matched to a gene: 5. The germline V gene has CDR1 MNHNY and CDR2 SVGAGI (reference sequence). CDR3 sequence: CASSYATSGAPYEQYF. The DNA of the CDR3 is TGTGCCAGCAGTTACGCGACTAGCGGGGCTCCCTACGAGCAGTACTTC.

This clone was observed a single time. The chain couples TRBV10-3 to TRBJ2-7; 11 bases fit TRBD2. The CDR3 contains 15 residues. Germline V gives CDR1 ENHRY, CDR2 SYGVKD. V lost 6 bases and J lost 3; bases outside the gene matches: 7. The CDR3 DNA follows: TGTGCCATCAGCGGGACTAGCGGACTTAACTACGAGCAGTACTTC. This gives the protein CAISGTSGLNYEQYF.

The chain links TRBV7-9 to TRBJ2-3, with 9 bases lining up with TRBD1. Trimming cost V 6 bases and J 7 bases; bases outside gene matches: 14. CDR1 is SEHNR and CDR2 is FQNEAQ in the germline V gene (reference sequence). CDR3 length: 16 residues. CDR3 in DNA: TGTGCCAGCAGTCCGACGGGACAGGGACCGTCAAATACGCAGTATTTT. It encodes CASSPTGQGPSNTQYF.

The J gene is TRBJ2-7, the V gene TRBV7-2, with a weak D call TRBD1 (6 bases). Germline V gene sequence: CDR1 SGHTA, CDR2 FQGNSA. This CDR3 is built from 15 residues. The germline V and J ends were trimmed by 1 base and 4 bases, with 14 bases remaining between them. CDR3 coding DNA: TGTGCCAGCAGCTTAGGGGCAGGGGAGATTTACGAGCAGTACTTC. This encodes CASSLGAGEIYEQYF.

V usage is TRBV4-3 and J usage is TRBJ2-7; TRBD2 aligns across 9 bases. The length of the CDR3 is 16 residues. Per germline, CDR1 LGHNA and CDR2 YSLEER. The trim removed 0 bases at V and 6 bases at J, leaving 9 bases unmatched. CDR3 loop: CASSQEWASGIGEQYF. CDR3 bases: TGCGCCAGCAGCCAAGAATGGGCTAGCGGGATCGGCGAGCAGTACTTC.

This clone was picked up a small number of times. The chain carries TRBV11-2 and TRBJ2-1, with TRBD2 matching over 9 bases. Germline V gene sequence: CDR1 SGHAT, CDR2 FQNNGV. V lost 5 bases and J lost 6; bases outside the gene matches: 14. The CDR3 contains 17 residues. The CDR3 region is CASSPMLGGRALNEQFF. CDR3 coding DNA: TGTGCCAGCAGCCCCATGCTTGGCGGGAGGGCCCTCAATGAGCAGTTCTTC.

The chain is built from TRBV29-1 and TRBJ2-1; D unresolved. CDR1 is SQVTM, CDR2 ANQGSEA, per germline. There are 12 residues in the CDR3. Trimming removed 7 bases from V and 6 bases from J, with 13 bases in between. CDR3 residues: CSARDFVNEQFF. The DNA of the CDR3 is TGCAGCGCTCGAGACTTCGTCAATGAGCAGTTCTTC.

V gene TRBV5-5 combines with J gene TRBJ2-5, with D unresolved. Trimming removed 4 bases from V and 1 base from J, with 14 bases in between. The CDR3 extends over 15 amino acids. The V gene's germline CDR1 is SGHKS and CDR2 YYEKEE (reference sequence). Written as DNA, the CDR3 is TGTGCCAGCAGCCTGAGGTTCGGCGTCCAAGAGACCCAGTACTTC. Translating gives CASSLRFGVQETQYF.

The chain carries TRBV7-3 and TRBJ2-1; TRBD2 matches at 13 bases. Germline V gene data show CDR1 as SGHTA and CDR2 as FQGTGA. The length of the CDR3 is 17 residues. V gave up 5 bases and J gave up 8 bases; unmatched junction bases: 12. As DNA, the CDR3 is TGTGCCAGCAGCCTTGGACTAGCGGGAGCCCCCCCCGATGAGCAGTTCTTC. It codes for CASSLGLAGAPPDEQFF.

CDR3 sequence: CASSQDSGTSNYGYTF. CDR3 nucleotide sequence: TGCGCCAGCAGCCAAGACTCCGGGACATCGAACTATGGCTACACCTTC. This chain joins TRBV4-3 and TRBJ1-2; TRBD1 is a possible D gene (6 bases). Germline V CDR1 and CDR2: LGHNA, YSLEER. The CDR3 covers 16 residues. The V end lost 0 bases, the J end lost 2 bases, and 13 bases lay between the germline ends.

This clone was counted once. The chain uses TRBV11-2 and TRBJ1-3; possible D gene TRBD1, 6 bases. Per the germline V gene, CDR1 is SGHAT and CDR2 is FQNNGV. This CDR3 has 16 residues. Trimming took 6 bases from V and 0 from J, leaving 15 bases between them. The CDR3 DNA sequence: TGTGCCAGCAGTGGGGCAGGGGTGCACTCTGGAAACACCATATATTTT. The encoded protein is CASSGAGVHSGNTIYF.

The CDR3 loop is CASSSQGLGRTEAFF. The DNA of the CDR3 is TGTGCCAGCAGTTCGCAGGGGCTCGGACGCACTGAAGCTTTCTTT. The V gene is TRBV2, the J gene TRBJ1-1; possibly TRBD1 for D (6 bases). Germline values: CDR1 SNHLY, CDR2 FYNNEI. The CDR3 loop spans 15 amino acids. V shed 5 bases and J shed 4 bases, with 17 bases lying between them.

The chain couples TRBV28 to TRBJ2-7, with a tentative D call TRBD2 (6 bases). Between the trimmed V and J ends, which lost 1 base and 9 bases, there was a span of 10 bases. Germline CDR1 MDHEN, CDR2 SYDVKM. This CDR3 is built from 12 residues. The CDR3 loop is CASSLYSGVQYF. DNA of the CDR3: TGTGCCAGCAGTTTATATTCGGGGGTGCAGTACTTC.

The rearrangement uses TRBV5-1 and TRBJ2-3, with 7 bases that match TRBD1. The germline CDR1 and CDR2 sequences are SGHRS and YFSETQ. Unmatched junction bases numbered 5, after V lost 2 bases and J lost 5 bases. There are 14 residues in the CDR3. The CDR3: CASSFGQAIDTQYF. The CDR3 DNA reads TGCGCCAGCAGCTTCGGACAGGCCATAGATACGCAGTATTTT.